The present T cell receptor (beta chain) was sequenced within a study of T cells in Graves' hyperthyroidism and ophthalmopathy. Study-level background: Any treatment followed the collection of peripheral blood at initial diagnosis.

A lack of ophthalmopathy progression within 18 months defined stable Graves' hyperthyroidism. From RNA transcripts, TCR beta CDR3 regions were amplified. First-round RT-PCR of the TCR CDR3 relied on the HTBI primer set. One entry per CDR3 protein, called by TCRdb with MiXCR from the multiplex PCR reads. This repertoire shows under 300,000 distinct CDR3 sequences, roughly 13% found once; its top ten account for 6.5% to 10%. Germline loops: CDR1 SEHNR, CDR2 FQNEAQ (reference sequence). The V end was cut by 1 base, the J end by 2 bases, with 7 bases between. The CDR3 is 14 amino acids. This clonotype came up many times.

The genes are TRBV7-9 and TRBJ2-3, with D unresolved. The source is a woman aged 40 to 49 with Graves' hyperthyroidism. The sample was blood. The CDR3 loop reads CASSLGSFTDTQYF. The CDR3 DNA sequence: TGTGCCAGCAGCTTAGGTAGCTTCACAGATACGCAGTATTTT.